These 9 T cell receptor beta chains originate from one sample sequenced in a study of shared clonotypes between healthy human individuals. Sequencing used immunoSEQ multiplex PCR; TCRdb keeps in-frame clones, though not all of them. The data show millions of clones, 90% to 95% seen once. Sequencing was carried out using naive CD4+ T cells sorted from blood. Subset denoted: CD45RA+ positively selected. The receptors here all came from a man aged 18-30 years in good health.

The chain couples TRBV7-9 to TRBJ1-5, with no clear D. Germline CDR1 is SEHNR and CDR2 is FQNEAQ (reference sequence). The CDR3 consists of 13 residues. The germline V and J ends were trimmed by 4 bases and 6 bases, with 10 bases remaining between them. The CDR3 is CASSSENGQPQHF. DNA for the CDR3: TGTGCCAGCAGCTCAGAAAATGGTCAGCCCCAGCATTTT. Looking up the rest from reference TRBV7-9 and TRBJ1-5 gives the full variable domain: DTGVSQNPRHKITKRGQNVTFRCDPISEHNRLYWYRQTLGQGPEFLTYFQNEAQLEKSRLLSDRFSAERPKGSFSTLEIQRTEQGDSAMYLCASSSENGQPQHFGDGTRLSIL.

V is TRBV30 and J is TRBJ2-5; no firm D call. The CDR3 totals 12 residues. The V gene's germline CDR1 is GTSNPN and CDR2 SVGIG (reference sequence). The V end was cut by 4 bases, the J end by 4 bases, with 10 bases between. Here the CDR3 reads CAWTPRAETQYF. The CDR3 DNA sequence: TGTGCCTGGACCCCGCGAGCAGAGACCCAGTACTTC.

The chain carries TRBV4-1 and TRBJ1-5; TRBD1 matches 7 bases. Germline CDR1 reads MGHRA; CDR2 reads YSYEKL. With V trimmed by 0 bases and J by 4 bases, 9 bases remained unmatched. The CDR3 length is 17 residues. CDR3 sequence (DNA): TGCGCCAGCAGCCAAGAGGGTTTCCCAGGGGGGAATCAGCCCCAGCATTTT. Translation: CASSQEGFPGGNQPQHF.

The rearrangement uses TRBV7-8 and TRBJ1-5; D gene ambiguous. Trimming took off 1 base at V and 4 bases at J, with 14 bases between the two ends. Germline V gene sequence: CDR1 SGHVS, CDR2 FQNEAQ. There are 16 residues in the CDR3. The CDR3 DNA reads TGTGCCAGCAGCTTAGGGAGGACGGGTCATAATCAGCCCCAGCATTTT. Translated, it gives CASSLGRTGHNQPQHF. Complete variable domain (other parts from reference TRBV7-8 and TRBJ1-5): GAGVSQSPRYKVAKRGQDVALRCDPISGHVSLFWYQQALGQGPEFLTYFQNEAQLDKSGLPSDRFFAERPEGSVSTLKIQRTQQEDSAVYLCASSLGRTGHNQPQHFGDGTRLSIL.

This chain links TRBV5-6 with TRBJ1-5, with unresolved D. CDR1 and CDR2 from the germline V gene are SGHDT and YYEEEE. This CDR3 contains 13 residues. The V gene lost 0 bases and the J gene lost 9 bases, with 10 bases spanning the gap. CDR3 residues: CASSLETRGPQHF. CDR3 DNA sequence: TGTGCCAGCAGCTTGGAAACTCGGGGGCCCCAGCATTTT. Supplemented by reference TRBV5-6 and TRBJ1-5, the full variable domain reads DAGVTQSPTHLIKTRGQQVTLRCSPKSGHDTVSWYQQALGQGPQFIFQYYEEEERQRGNFPDRFSGHQFPNYSSELNVNALLLGDSALYLCASSLETRGPQHFGDGTRLSIL.

To note about this clone: The sample carries other DNA sequences with the same CDR3. The chain combines TRBV2 with TRBJ1-1, with D uncertain. The germline CDR1 and CDR2 sequences are SNHLY and FYNNEI. V lost 6 bases and J 0 bases, leaving 11 bases between the germline ends. The CDR3 consists of 14 residues. The CDR3 reads CASRGQALNTEAFF. The DNA for the CDR3 is TGTGCCAGCAGAGGCCAGGCGCTGAACACTGAAGCTTTCTTT. Variable domain in full (rest from reference TRBV2 and TRBJ1-1): EPEVTQTPSHQVTQMGQEVILRCVPISNHLYFYWYRQILGQKVEFLVSFYNNEISEKSEIFDDQFSVERPDGSNFTLKIRSTKLEDSAMYFCASRGQALNTEAFFGQGTRLTVV.

With respect to this clone: Other DNA sequences in this sample translate to the same CDR3. This chain uses TRBV4-3 with TRBJ2-1; perhaps TRBD2 as D (6 bases). The germline CDR1 and CDR2 sequences are LGHNA and YSLEER. This CDR3 contains 15 residues. The ends were cut back, 0 bases at V and 6 bases at J, with 12 bases in the middle. The CDR3 protein is CASSQEGARGNEQFF. The CDR3 coding sequence is TGCGCCAGCAGCCAAGAGGGAGCGCGGGGCAATGAGCAGTTCTTC.

The genes are TRBV28 and TRBJ2-7; 7 bases are shared with TRBD1. CDR1 is MDHEN and CDR2 is SYDVKM in the germline V gene. The CDR3 is made up of 14 amino acids. The ends lost 6 bases at V and 6 bases at J; junction bases unmatched: 11. The CDR3 loop reads CASRRQGKTGEQYF. The CDR3 bases are TGTGCCAGCAGAAGACAGGGAAAGACAGGCGAGCAGTACTTC.

The chain recombines TRBV27 with TRBJ1-3; D unclear. Germline V gene lookup returns CDR1 MNHEY and CDR2 SMNVEV (reference sequence). The CDR3 has 13 amino acids. Trimming shortened V by 5 bases and J by 7 bases, and 12 bases separated the two germline ends. The CDR3 DNA follows: TGTGCCAGCAGTCCCTCCGGTAGGAACACCATATATTTT. Its protein product is CASSPSGRNTIYF.